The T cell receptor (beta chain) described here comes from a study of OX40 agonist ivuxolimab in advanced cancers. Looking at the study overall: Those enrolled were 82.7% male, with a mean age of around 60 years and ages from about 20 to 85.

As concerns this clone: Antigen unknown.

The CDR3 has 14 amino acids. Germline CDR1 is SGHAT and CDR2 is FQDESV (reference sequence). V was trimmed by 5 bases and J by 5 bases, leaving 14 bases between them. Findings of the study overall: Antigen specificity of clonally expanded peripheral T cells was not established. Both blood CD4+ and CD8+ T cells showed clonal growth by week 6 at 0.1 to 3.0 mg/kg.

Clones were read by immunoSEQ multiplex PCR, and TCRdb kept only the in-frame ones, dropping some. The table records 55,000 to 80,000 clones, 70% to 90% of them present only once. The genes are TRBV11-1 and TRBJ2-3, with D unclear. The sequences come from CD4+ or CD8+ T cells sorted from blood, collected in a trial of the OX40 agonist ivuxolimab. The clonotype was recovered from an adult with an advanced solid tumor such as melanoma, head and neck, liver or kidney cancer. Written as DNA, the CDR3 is TGTGCCAGCAGCCCCCGATTTGAGAAAGATACGCAGTATTTT. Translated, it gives CASSPRFEKDTQYF.